The 8 T cell receptor beta chains presented below share a single source sample, sequenced in a study of beta chain features in type 1 diabetes. Every bit of the isolated RNA underwent reverse transcription, so sequencing read expressed TCRB transcripts. Sequenced by immunoSEQ multiplex PCR; TCRdb stores in-frame clones only, minus some. The data show 15,000 to 20,000 clones, about 53% seen once. Sequencing was carried out using stem cell memory CD4+ T cells from blood. These receptors came from a man between 18 and 35 years old in good health.

This clone was observed a single time. This sequence joins TRBV7-2 and TRBJ1-5; 7 positions agree with TRBD1. Looked up from germline, CDR1 is SGHTA and CDR2 is FQGNSA. Unmatched junction bases numbered 10, after V lost 5 bases and J lost 6 bases. The CDR3 is 15 amino acids. CDR3: CASSEVQGPSQPQHF. In nucleotides, the CDR3 is TGTGCCAGCAGCGAAGTACAGGGGCCTTCTCAGCCCCAGCATTTT.

The table lists this clone with a few counts. This rearrangement joins TRBV7-2 to TRBJ1-6, with TRBD1 matching over 7 bases. The CDR3 extends over 15 amino acids. In germline, CDR1 is SGHTA, CDR2 FQGNSA. V lost 5 bases to trimming and J lost 5 bases; unmatched junction nucleotides: 6. The CDR3, as DNA: TGTGCCAGCAGCATAAGACAGGGCGATAATTCACCCCTCCACTTT. Protein: CASSIRQGDNSPLHF.

J is TRBJ2-5 and V is TRBV9; 8 bases align to TRBD2. Unmatched junction bases numbered 9, after V lost 0 bases and J lost 2 bases. CDR3 length: 17 amino acids. CDR1 and CDR2 (germline): SGDLS, YYNGEE. CDR3 sequence reads: CASSVALGAGGQETQYF. The CDR3 DNA follows: TGTGCCAGCAGCGTAGCATTAGGGGCGGGGGGACAAGAGACCCAGTACTTC.

The rearrangement links TRBV5-6 to TRBJ2-1; weak D call: TRBD1 (7 bases). Trimming removed 3 bases at V and 5 bases at J, with 18 bases between. The CDR3 is 16 residues long. Looked up from germline, CDR1 is SGHDT and CDR2 is YYEEEE. For the CDR3, the DNA is TGTGCCAGCAGCTCCTTACAGGGGACTTACAACAATGAGCAGTTCTTC. Protein product: CASSSLQGTYNNEQFF.

The chain joins TRBV5-1 to TRBJ1-6; 11 bases fit TRBD1. CDR1 is SGHRS and CDR2 is YFSETQ in the germline V gene. The CDR3 length is 15 residues. The V gene end was trimmed by 0 bases and the J gene end by 9 bases; junction bases not matched to a gene: 2. Here the CDR3 DNA reads TGCGCCAGCAGCTTGGAGGGACAGGGGGTTTCACCCCTCCACTTT. Its protein is CASSLEGQGVSPLHF.

The genes are TRBV6-5 and TRBJ2-2; weak D call: TRBD1 (5 bases). CDR3 length: 13 amino acids. From germline, CDR1 is MNHEY and CDR2 SVGAGI. The V end was cut by 3 bases, the J end by 4 bases, with 6 bases between. The CDR3 DNA follows: TGTGCCAGCAGTTATGGGGCCACCGGGGAGCTGTTTTTT. This sequence encodes CASSYGATGELFF.

The chain combines TRBV11-3 with TRBJ2-5; a weak D match, TRBD2 (6 bases). CDR3 size: 14 residues. Trimming took 2 bases from V and 4 from J, leaving 11 bases between them. Germline values: CDR1 SGHNT, CDR2 YENEEA. The CDR3 DNA sequence: TGTGCCAGCAGCTTACGGGGGTGGGGAGAGACCCAGTACTTC. Translating gives CASSLRGWGETQYF.

The rearrangement joins TRBV10-3 to TRBJ2-5; 8 positions agree with TRBD1. Losses at the gene ends were 6 bases for V and 1 base for J; bases not matched to a gene: 4. Germline assignment: CDR1 ENHRY and CDR2 SYGVKD. The CDR3 is 14 amino acids. CDR3 sequence: CAIRPDRGQETQYF. CDR3 DNA: TGTGCCATCAGACCAGACAGGGGCCAAGAGACCCAGTACTTC.